Shown below are 5 T cell receptor beta chains from a single sample sequenced in a study of T cell clones after liver transplantation. The protocol was immunoSEQ multiplex PCR, while the TCRdb copy is restricted to in-frame clones and leaves out a portion. The table has tens of thousands of clones, under 90% seen once. Sequencing used CD4+ T cells from blood, obtained roughly 50 months after liver transplant. The receptors were gathered from a human patient who received a liver transplant. Some T cells could come from the graft donor.

The V call is TRBV5-1, the J call TRBJ2-2; 10 nucleotides align to TRBD2. V was pared by 0 bases and J by 0 bases, with 2 bases of the junction left unmatched. Per germline, CDR1 SGHRS and CDR2 YFSETQ. This CDR3 is 17 amino acids long. The CDR3 here is CASSLAGLAANTGELFF. CDR3 DNA sequence: TGCGCCAGCAGCTTGGCAGGACTAGCGGCGAACACCGGGGAGCTGTTTTTT.

The rearrangement uses TRBV13 and TRBJ1-1; 7 bases match TRBD1. The CDR3 length is 13 residues. Trimming cost V 6 bases and J 1 base; bases outside gene matches: 2. Germline V gene data show CDR1 as PRHDT and CDR2 as FYEKMQ (reference sequence). The CDR3 DNA is TGTGCCAGCAGGAGGGGGCGGAACACTGAAGCTTTCTTT. It encodes CASRRGRNTEAFF.

The CDR3 loop reads CASSLPAKNTEAFF. CDR3 nucleotide sequence: TGTGCCAGCAGCTTACCAGCGAAAAACACTGAAGCTTTCTTT. This chain links TRBV7-9 with TRBJ1-1; D ambiguous. Germline V gene data show CDR1 as SEHNR and CDR2 as FQNEAQ (reference sequence). The CDR3 is made up of 14 amino acids. V dropped 2 bases and J dropped 2 bases, with 9 bases sitting between them.

The chain combines TRBV7-2 with TRBJ1-2; 7 positions agree with TRBD1. Germline lookup yields CDR1 SGHTA and CDR2 FQGNSA. The CDR3 consists of 17 residues. The V and J ends lost 1 base and 4 bases, in that order; junction bases with no gene match: 12. CDR3 in amino acids: CASSLGRPGTAGYGYTF. The DNA for the CDR3 is TGTGCCAGCAGCTTAGGAAGGCCCGGGACAGCGGGCTATGGCTACACCTTC.

The rearrangement joins TRBV6-5 to TRBJ1-1; 10 bases are a match to TRBD1. Germline V gives CDR1 MNHEY, CDR2 SVGAGI. J gave up 8 bases and V 9 bases, and 9 bases lay outside the gene matches. The CDR3 length is 13 residues. In nucleotides, the CDR3 is TGTGCCAGTCGGGACAGGGGCCGGCGCGAAGCTTTCTTT. Residues: CASRDRGRREAFF.